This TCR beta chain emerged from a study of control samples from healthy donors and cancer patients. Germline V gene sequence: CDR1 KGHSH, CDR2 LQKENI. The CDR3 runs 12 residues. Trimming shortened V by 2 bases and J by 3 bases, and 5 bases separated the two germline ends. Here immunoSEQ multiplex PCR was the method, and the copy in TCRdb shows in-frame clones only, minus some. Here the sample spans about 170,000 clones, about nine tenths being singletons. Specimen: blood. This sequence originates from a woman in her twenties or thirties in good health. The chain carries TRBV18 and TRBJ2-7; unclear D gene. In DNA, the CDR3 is TGTGCCAGCTCACCAGGAAACTACGAGCAGTACTTC. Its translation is CASSPGNYEQYF.